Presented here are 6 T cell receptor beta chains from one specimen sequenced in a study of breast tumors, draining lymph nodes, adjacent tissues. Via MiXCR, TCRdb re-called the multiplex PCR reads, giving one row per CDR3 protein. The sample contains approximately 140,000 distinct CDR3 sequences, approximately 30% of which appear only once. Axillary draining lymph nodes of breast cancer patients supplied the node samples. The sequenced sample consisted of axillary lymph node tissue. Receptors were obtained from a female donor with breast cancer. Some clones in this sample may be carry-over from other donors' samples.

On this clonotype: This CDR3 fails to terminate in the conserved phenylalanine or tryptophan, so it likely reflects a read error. As DNA, the CDR3 is TGTGCTAGCAGCCAGACCGGGACAGGGCCAGGCTACACCCTC. It specifies CASSQTGTGPGYTL. This chain joins TRBV7-9 and TRBJ1-2, with 9 bases lining up with TRBD1. CDR3 length equals 14 residues. Germline V lookup: CDR1 SEHNR, CDR2 FQNEAQ (reference sequence).

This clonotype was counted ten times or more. CDR3 residues: CASNPLVSDTQYF. The CDR3, as DNA: TGTGCCAGCAACCCGTTGGTCTCAGATACGCAGTATTTT. This rearrangement joins TRBV7-9 to TRBJ2-3; D uncertain. This CDR3 spans 13 amino acids. V lost 7 bases, J lost 4 bases, and 12 bases lay in between. CDR1 SEHNR and CDR2 FQNEAQ come from the germline V gene (reference sequence).

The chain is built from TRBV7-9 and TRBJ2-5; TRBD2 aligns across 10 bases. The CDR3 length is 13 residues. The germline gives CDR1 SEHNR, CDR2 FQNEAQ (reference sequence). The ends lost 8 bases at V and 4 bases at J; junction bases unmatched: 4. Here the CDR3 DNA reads TGTGCCAGCGTAGCGGGGGGCGGAGAGACCCAGTACTTC. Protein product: CASVAGGGETQYF.

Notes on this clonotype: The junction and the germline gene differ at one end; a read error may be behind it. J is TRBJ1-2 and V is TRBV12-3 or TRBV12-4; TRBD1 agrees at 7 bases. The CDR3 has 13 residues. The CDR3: CASSTQGNYGHTF. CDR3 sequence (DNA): TGTGCCAGCAGCACACAGGGGAACTATGGCCACACCTTC.

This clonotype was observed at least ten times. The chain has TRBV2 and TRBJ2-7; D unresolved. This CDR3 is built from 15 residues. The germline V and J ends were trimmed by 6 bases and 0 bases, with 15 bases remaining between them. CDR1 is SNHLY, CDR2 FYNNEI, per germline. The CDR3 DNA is TGTGCCAGCAGCGCCGAAAGTCTGCACTCCTACGAGCAGTACTTC. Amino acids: CASSAESLHSYEQYF.

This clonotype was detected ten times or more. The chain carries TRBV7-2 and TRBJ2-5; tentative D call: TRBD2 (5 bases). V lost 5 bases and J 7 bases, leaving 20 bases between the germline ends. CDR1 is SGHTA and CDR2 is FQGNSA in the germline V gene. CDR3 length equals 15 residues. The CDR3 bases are TGTGCCAGCAGCCCAGTCGGAGGCACCTCGGGGACCCAGTACTTC. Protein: CASSPVGGTSGTQYF.